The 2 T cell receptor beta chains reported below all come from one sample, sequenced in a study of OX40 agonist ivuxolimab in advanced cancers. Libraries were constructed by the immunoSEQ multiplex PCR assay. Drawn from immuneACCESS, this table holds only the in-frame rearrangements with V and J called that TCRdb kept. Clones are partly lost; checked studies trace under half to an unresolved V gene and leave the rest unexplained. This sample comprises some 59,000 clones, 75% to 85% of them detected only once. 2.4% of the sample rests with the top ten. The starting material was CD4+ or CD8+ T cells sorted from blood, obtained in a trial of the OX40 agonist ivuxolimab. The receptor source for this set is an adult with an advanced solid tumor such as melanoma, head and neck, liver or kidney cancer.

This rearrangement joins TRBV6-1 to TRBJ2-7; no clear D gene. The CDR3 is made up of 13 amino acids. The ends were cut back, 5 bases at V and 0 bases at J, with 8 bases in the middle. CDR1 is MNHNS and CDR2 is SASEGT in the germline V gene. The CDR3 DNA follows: TGTGCCAGCAGTCAACAAAGCTCCTACGAGCAGTACTTC. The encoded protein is CASSQQSSYEQYF.

The CDR3 DNA sequence: TGTGCCAGCAGCCCCCGACAGGGGTGGGACACTGAAGCTTTCTTT. The encoded protein is CASSPRQGWDTEAFF. V and J are TRBV7-8 and TRBJ1-1, with 8 bases matching TRBD1. Germline V gene sequence: CDR1 SGHVS, CDR2 FQNEAQ. The CDR3 consists of 15 residues. The V segment lost 5 bases and the J segment 3 bases; nucleotides outside the gene matches: 8.